This TCR beta chain was found in a study of vaccination and CD4 T cells after COVID-19 (dated by TCRdb to between 2021 and 2023). Notes on the research overall: Convalescent patients had a positive SARS-CoV-2 result on nasal swab PCR, and of these patients, 8 or 9 had mild disease and one had severe disease. The convalescent cohort comprised six males and four females, including two Hispanic individuals, seven Caucasians, two Asians and one multiracial person. Participants received two doses of either the Pfizer-BioNTech BNT162b2 vaccine (n=8) or the Moderna mRNA-1273 vaccine (n=2). Post-COVID blood samples from convalescent patients were collected a median of around 100 days after diagnosis, with a range of roughly 35 to 180 days. Post-vaccine blood samples were collected a median of around 2.5 months after the second vaccine dose, ranging from about 13 to 241 days. For stimulating the cultures, overlapping spike peptide pools were used, derived from SARS-CoV-2 as well as from the common cold coronaviruses HCoV-NL63, HCoV-OC43 and HCoV-229E. As controls, cultures received a CEFX viral epitope pool (the positive control), an HIV-1 Nef peptide pool (the negative control), or no peptide at all. In roughly eleven COVID-19 convalescent patients and a few infection-naive healthy vaccine recipients, the spike-specific CD4+ TCR repertoire before mRNA vaccination was compared with the repertoire after mRNA vaccination. Findings and caveats that apply to the study as a whole: Of the vaccine-specific clones in convalescent patients, 304 of 307, or nearly all, reacted only to SARS-CoV-2 spike and did not cross-react with common cold coronaviruses. Among convalescent patients, a median 86.3% of the SARS-CoV-2-reactive clones seen after vaccination appeared only after vaccination, which suggests priming specific to the vaccine. The number of convalescent patients in the study was relatively small, and the study did not examine early timepoints following natural infection. An increase in the median number of SARS-CoV-2-reactive clonotypes from approximately 23 after infection to 35 to 40 after vaccination was observed, but the change was not found to be significant.

Of note for this clonotype: Its antigen is still unknown. One base away there is no much larger clone; base qualities are not given.

The CDR3, cysteine through phenylalanine, is 14 amino acids long. The entry retains the CDR3 DNA only, 42 bases that are in frame from base 1. The germline V gene specifies MNHEY as CDR1 and SVGEGT as CDR2. Between the V and J ends, shortened by 0 bases and 8 bases respectively, the junction contains 13 bases. The treatment or condition label for this specimen denotes: roughly ten-day PBMC culture with coronavirus spike peptide pools or control peptides (ViraFEST assay). To expand antigen-specific T cells with peptide pools and then pick out the expanded clonotypes through TCR sequencing, the study relied on the ViraFEST assay. The positive SARS-CoV-2 PCR tests of the convalescent patients were dated from March to December 2020, before the Alpha, Beta and Delta variants emerged in the United States. PBMCs were cultured at roughly 1.8 million per well in IMDM supplemented with approximately 5% human AB serum and roughly 10 IU/ml IL-2, with approximately 9.5 ug/ml peptide pools added. On days 3 and 7, half of the culture medium was replaced with fresh IL-2-containing medium. After 10 to 11 days of culture, CD4+ T cells were isolated by negative selection with the EasySep CD4+ T cell isolation kit. Ficoll-Paque Plus gradient centrifugation was used to isolate PBMCs from whole blood, and the isolated PBMCs were then either used fresh or cryopreserved at -140C. Culture conditions were generally each tested in triplicate wells.

Receptor amplification or capture employed PCR. TCR sequencing of DNA from cultured CD4+ T cells used the Oncomine TCR Beta short-read assay at the Johns Hopkins FTIC core. The QIAamp micro DNA kit was used to extract genomic DNA from the cultured CD4+ T cells. The Oncomine TCR Beta libraries from cultured CD4+ T cells were pooled using unique dual indexes and then sequenced on an Illumina iSeq 100. The authors' pipeline ran thus. Non-productive sequences were filtered out, and CDR3s that did not start with C, did not end with F or W, or were shorter than 7 amino acids were discarded. The MANAFEST web application was used to identify antigen-specific clonotypes by comparing peptide-stimulated wells against reference wells and other culture wells. For a clone to be called positive, the clone needed an FDR below 0.05, an odds ratio above 5, and a productive frequency above 0.1% in at least two of three replicate wells. A clonotype was classed as cross-reactive if the clonotype showed significant expansion both in SARS-CoV-2 spike wells and in at least one common cold coronavirus spike condition. Using R version 3.6.1, CDR3 homology was evaluated through Levenshtein distances (stringdist) along with unrooted phylogenetic trees (ape). TCRdb trimmed the raw reads at Q25, called clones with MiXCR and kept productive beta chains. Each CDR3 protein gets just one entry, which takes the most common genes and DNA from the rows behind it. These V and J calls rely on TCRdb rather than the paper's analysis. This sample lists roughly 14,000 distinct CDR3 sequences; 24% were detected once. The top ten constitute roughly a sixth of the sample.

This sequence originates from a human donor who had recovered from COVID-19. The chain is encoded by TRBV6-2 or TRBV6-3 joined to TRBJ1-2; the D gene identity is not certain. The sample here was CD4+ T cells from blood, cultured in vitro, taken after SARS-CoV-2 vaccination. The CDR3 region reads CASSYSNAPGGYTF. The nucleotides are TGTGCCAGCAGTTACTCGAACGCCCCGGGAGGCTACACCTTC.